This TCR beta chain was found in a study of response to subunit inactivated influenza vaccine. Study-wide results and caveats: Each seasonal flu vaccination may recruit only limited new T cells, authors suggested.

V lost 0 bases and J lost 4; bases outside the gene matches: 6. The CDR3 totals 16 residues. The germline V gene encodes CDR1 SGHNT and CDR2 YYREEE (reference sequence). From the RT-PCR reads, TCRdb called clonotypes with MiXCR, one entry per CDR3 protein. Found here are under 550,000 distinct CDR3 sequences, under 8.5% of them singletons; the top ten hold about an eighth. This clonotype came up a few times. Its antigen is unidentified. The receptor was derived from a man aged 50-75 years who received an inactivated influenza vaccine. The sample consisted of PBMCs from blood, taken less than 30 months after vaccination. This chain uses TRBV5-4 with TRBJ2-3; 9 bases are shared with TRBD2. This chain's CDR3 is CASSLDLAGSADTQYF. In DNA, the CDR3 is TGTGCCAGCAGCTTGGATCTAGCGGGATCAGCAGATACGCAGTATTTT.